This T cell receptor (beta chain) was sequenced for a study of early T cells in non-severe SARS-CoV-2 infection. Study-wide context: Investigators sequenced bulk RNA drawn from unsorted whole blood, and chains remained unpaired.

This clonotype came up a few times. Its antigen is unknown. Study-level points and caveats: CD4 and private specificities were missed by VDJdb matching, which favored anti-spike CD8 responses.

Germline V gene sequence: CDR1 SGHVS, CDR2 FNYEAQ. The CDR3 is 15 residues long. Trimming took off 5 bases at V and 4 bases at J, with 14 bases between the two ends. Each single cDNA molecule received a unique molecular identifier. TCRdb recomputed calls from the 5' RACE reads with MiXCR, one row per CDR3 protein. The repertoire consists of 20,000 to 25,000 distinct CDR3 sequences, with less than 7% occurring once and the leading ten covering 2.4%. The source is an adult who was a healthcare worker with PCR-confirmed SARS-CoV-2 infection or an uninfected control (not recorded which). The chain uses TRBV7-6 and TRBJ2-2, with D possibly matching TRBD2 (6 bases). Sequencing was performed on whole blood. The chain's CDR3 is CASSPGVVGTGELFF. For the CDR3, the DNA is TGTGCCAGCAGCCCGGGGGTAGTGGGCACCGGGGAGCTGTTTTTT.